This T cell receptor (beta chain) was identified during a study of blood T cell repertoires in COVID-19. The CDR3 is made up of 14 amino acids. Germline CDR1 LGHDT, CDR2 YNNKEL (reference sequence). The ends were cut back, 2 bases at V and 5 bases at J, with 9 bases in the middle. TCRdb keeps only in-frame clones here, not all; method: immunoSEQ multiplex PCR. Among 190,000 or so clones listed, around 83% were seen once. The chain recombines TRBV3-1 (or the pseudogene TRBV3-2) with TRBJ1-4, with D unclear. The sequenced sample consisted of peripheral blood. The receptor's source is a middle-aged man with active or convalescent COVID-19. CDR3 region: CASSQHGENEKLFF. CDR3 bases: TGTGCCAGCAGCCAACACGGGGAAAATGAAAAACTGTTTTTT.